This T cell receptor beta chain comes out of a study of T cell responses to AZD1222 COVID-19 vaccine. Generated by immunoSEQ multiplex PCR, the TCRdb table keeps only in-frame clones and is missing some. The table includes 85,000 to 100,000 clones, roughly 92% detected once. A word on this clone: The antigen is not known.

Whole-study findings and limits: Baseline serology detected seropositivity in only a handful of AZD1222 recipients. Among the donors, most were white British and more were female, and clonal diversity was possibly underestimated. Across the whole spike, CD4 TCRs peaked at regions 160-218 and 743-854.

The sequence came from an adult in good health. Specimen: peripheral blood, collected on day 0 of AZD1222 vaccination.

In DNA, the CDR3 is TGTGCCAGTAGTATAGCCCTTGGACTAGCGGGAGTAAGGGAGCAGTACTTC. This sequence encodes CASSIALGLAGVREQYF. The chain is built from TRBV19 and TRBJ2-7, with TRBD2 matching over 13 bases. The length of the CDR3 is 17 residues. Germline CDR1 is LNHDA and CDR2 is SQIVND (reference sequence). After removal of 1 base from V and 7 bases from J, the junction contained 10 bases not matched to a gene.